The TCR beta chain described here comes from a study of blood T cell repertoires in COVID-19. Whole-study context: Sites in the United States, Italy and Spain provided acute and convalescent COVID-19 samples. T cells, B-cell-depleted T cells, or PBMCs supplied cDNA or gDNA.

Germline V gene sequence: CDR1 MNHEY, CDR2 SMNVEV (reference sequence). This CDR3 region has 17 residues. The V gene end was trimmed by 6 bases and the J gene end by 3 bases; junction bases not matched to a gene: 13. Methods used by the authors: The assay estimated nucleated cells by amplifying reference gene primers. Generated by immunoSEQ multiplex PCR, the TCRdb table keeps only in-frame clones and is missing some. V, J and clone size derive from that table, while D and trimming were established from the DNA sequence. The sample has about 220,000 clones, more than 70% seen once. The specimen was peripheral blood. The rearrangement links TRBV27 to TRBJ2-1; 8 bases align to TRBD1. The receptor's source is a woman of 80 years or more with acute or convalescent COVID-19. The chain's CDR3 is CASSRQGQVSRYNEQFF. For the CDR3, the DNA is TGTGCCAGCAGCCGACAGGGGCAAGTCTCCCGCTACAATGAGCAGTTCTTC.